This entry lists 3 T cell receptor beta chains sequenced from one sample in a study of blood T cell repertoires in COVID-19. The method was immunoSEQ multiplex PCR; TCRdb's version includes in-frame clones alone and lacks a portion of them. Found here are about 250,000 clones, about 91% of them singletons; the top ten hold around 1.4%. The specimen was peripheral blood. These receptors all stem from an elderly man with acute or convalescent COVID-19.

This chain joins TRBV19 and TRBJ2-2; D is perhaps TRBD2 (6 bases). This CDR3 has 15 residues. Trimming removed 3 bases from V and 4 bases from J, with 12 bases in between. Germline CDR1 and CDR2: LNHDA and SQIVND (reference sequence). CDR3 amino acids: CASSILGRGTGELFF. CDR3 sequence (DNA): TGTGCCAGTAGTATTCTAGGGCGGGGCACCGGGGAGCTGTTTTTT. The whole variable domain, remainder taken from reference TRBV19 and TRBJ2-2, is DGGITQSPKYLFRKEGQNVTLSCEQNLNHDAMYWYRQDPGQGLRLIYYSQIVNDFQKGDIAEGYSVSREKKESFPLTVTSAQKNPTAFYLCASSILGRGTGELFFGEGSRLTVL.

CDR3 in amino acids: CATSRDLTDANQPQHF. As DNA, the CDR3 is TGTGCCACCAGCAGAGATCTAACAGACGCAAATCAGCCCCAGCATTTT. The chain is built from TRBV15 and TRBJ1-5; D is unclear. Trimming left V 0 bases short and J 4 bases short, with 13 bases between. The germline V gene encodes CDR1 LNHNV and CDR2 YYDKDF (reference sequence). The CDR3 has 16 amino acids.

This clone was counted a single time. The J gene is TRBJ2-5, the V gene TRBV24-1, with unresolved D. Trimming took 3 bases from V and 5 from J, leaving 9 bases between them. The germline V gene has CDR1 KGHDR and CDR2 SFDVKD. The CDR3 runs 13 residues. DNA of the CDR3: TGTGCCACCAGTGATCCTGTTCGGGAGACCCAGTACTTC. This codes for CATSDPVRETQYF.